What follows are 14 T cell receptor beta chains derived from one specimen sequenced in a study of blood T cell repertoires in COVID-19. Libraries were prepared by immunoSEQ multiplex PCR; TCRdb keeps only in-frame clonotypes and omits some of them. The sample includes approximately 13,000 clones, roughly 83% of them seen just once. Specimen: peripheral blood. These TCRs come from a man between 35 and 55 years old with active or convalescent COVID-19.

This clone was seen more than once but under ten times. The V and J genes are TRBV7-2 and TRBJ2-5; D remains ambiguous. Germline CDR1 and CDR2: SGHTA and FQGNSA. V lost 1 base and J lost 3, with 12 bases in between. This CDR3 region has 15 residues. The CDR3 spells CASSLVQAAKETQYF. CDR3 nucleotides: TGTGCCAGCAGCTTAGTGCAGGCCGCCAAAGAGACCCAGTACTTC.

The CDR3 DNA is TGTGCCAGTAGTCTTAAGACAGGGGGCTTAGGAGGCTACACCTTC. Translating gives CASSLKTGGLGGYTF. The chain carries TRBV19 and TRBJ1-2; 10 bases line up with TRBD1. Per the germline V gene, CDR1 is LNHDA and CDR2 is SQIVND (reference sequence). The CDR3 runs 15 residues. J was trimmed by 8 bases and V by 5 bases; bases with no gene match: 11.

The genes are TRBV29-1 and TRBJ2-3; D is possibly TRBD1 (6 bases). V was shortened by 4 bases and J by 7 bases, with 15 bases between the two germline ends. There are 13 residues in the CDR3. Germline V lookup: CDR1 SQVTM, CDR2 ANQGSEA. This CDR3 reads CSVGDTGFNTQYF. In DNA, the CDR3 is TGCAGCGTTGGGGACACGGGATTCAATACGCAGTATTTT.

This clone was seen once. The gene calls are TRBV5-6 and TRBJ1-1; D gene uncertain. Germline-derived CDR1 and CDR2 are SGHDT and YYEEEE. Trimming removed 0 bases at V and 1 base at J, with 4 bases between. This CDR3 has 13 amino acids. CDR3 bases: TGTGCCAGCAGCTTGGCAGAGAACACTGAAGCTTTCTTT. It yields the protein CASSLAENTEAFF.

This chain links TRBV12-3 or TRBV12-4 with TRBJ1-3; D not certain. V was cut by 10 bases and J by 13 bases, with 17 bases left in between. The CDR3 loop spans 11 amino acids. The CDR3 DNA sequence: TGTGCCACGACGCAGCCACACGGGATATATTTT. This translates into CATTQPHGIYF.

The chain links TRBV5-8 to TRBJ1-1; 8 nucleotides match TRBD1. Germline V gene data show CDR1 as SGHTS and CDR2 as YDEGEE. V shed 7 bases and J 13 bases; nucleotides not matched to a gene: 15. There are 13 residues in the CDR3. CDR3 bases: TGTGCCAGCGTCAAAGGGGTGGAGGACAGGGTTTTCTTT. This encodes CASVKGVEDRVFF.

The V and J genes are TRBV5-4 and TRBJ1-1, with TRBD1 identical over 10 bases. Germline V CDR1 and CDR2: SGHNT, YYREEE (reference sequence). J was trimmed by 0 bases and V by 0 bases; bases with no gene match: 8. The CDR3 sequence is 18 residues long. CDR3 nucleotide sequence: TGTGCCAGCAGCTTGGGGGGACAGGGGCCTTACTTGAACACTGAAGCTTTCTTT. Encoded protein: CASSLGGQGPYLNTEAFF.

This chain joins TRBV12-3 or TRBV12-4 and TRBJ2-1, with 7 bases lining up with TRBD1. Losses at the gene ends were 6 bases for V and 10 bases for J; bases not matched to a gene: 6. CDR3 length: 12 residues. CDR3 nucleotide sequence: TGTGCCAGCAGAGACCTGGACAGGGAGCAGTTCTTC. Encoded protein: CASRDLDREQFF.

This sequence joins TRBV18 and TRBJ1-1; 7 bases agree with TRBD1. CDR1 and CDR2 (germline): KGHSH, LQKENI. CDR3 length: 14 residues. The J segment lost 2 bases and the V segment lost 5 bases, leaving 5 bases of the junction unmatched. The CDR3 is CASSMDRSNTEAFF. The DNA for the CDR3 is TGTGCCAGCTCAATGGACAGGTCTAACACTGAAGCTTTCTTT.

J is TRBJ2-7 and V is TRBV12-3 or TRBV12-4; possible D gene TRBD2, 5 bases. The V end was cut by 6 bases, the J end by 5 bases, with 14 bases between. This CDR3 region has 13 residues. The CDR3 bases are TGTGCCAGCAGCCCCGGGCTGAGGGACGAGCAGTACTTC. Translation: CASSPGLRDEQYF.

This chain connects TRBV4-1 to TRBJ2-2; TRBD2 matches 7 bases. This CDR3 region has 16 residues. J was trimmed by 5 bases and V by 2 bases; bases with no gene match: 8. CDR1 MGHRA and CDR2 YSYEKL come from the germline V gene. CDR3 nucleotides: TGCGCCAGCAGCCAAAATCCGGGGGGACGTACCGGGGAGCTGTTTTTT. Translated: CASSQNPGGRTGELFF.

The J gene is TRBJ1-1, the V gene TRBV28, with a tentative D call TRBD1 (5 bases). Germline values: CDR1 MDHEN, CDR2 SYDVKM. The CDR3 loop spans 16 amino acids. Trimming removed 3 bases from V and 2 bases from J, with 16 bases in between. The CDR3 DNA is TGTGCCAGCAGTTTGGGGGGAGGTTCGATAAACACTGAAGCTTTCTTT. Translation gives CASSLGGGSINTEAFF.

This clone was picked up one time. The chain links TRBV7-6 to TRBJ2-2; D might be TRBD2 (6 bases). The CDR3 consists of 14 residues. The germline V gene encodes CDR1 SGHVS and CDR2 FNYEAQ. Trimming pared 1 base from V and 4 bases from J, leaving 7 bases between. The CDR3 coding sequence is TGTGCCAGCAGCTTAGTGACTAGCACCGGGGAGCTGTTTTTT. This translates into CASSLVTSTGELFF.

The chain combines TRBV6-5 with TRBJ2-5; a possible D gene is TRBD1 (5 bases). Germline assignment: CDR1 MNHEY and CDR2 SVGAGI. This CDR3 spans 13 amino acids. Trimming took off 1 base at V and 4 bases at J, with 7 bases between the two ends. This CDR3 reads CASSYFGAETQYF. DNA for the CDR3: TGTGCCAGCAGTTACTTTGGGGCAGAGACCCAGTACTTC.